The rows below give T cell receptor beta chains drawn from one sample of a study of shared clonotypes between healthy human individuals. Here immunoSEQ multiplex PCR was the method, and the copy in TCRdb shows in-frame clones only, minus some. The sample has roughly 2.2 million clones, 93% seen once. Sequenced: naive CD4+ T cells from PBMCs. The receptor set was obtained from a man aged 18 to 35 in good health. Some clones in this sample may be carry-over from other donors' samples. Each CDR3 is given with its conserved first and last residue. Each record gives: J gene, clone size, D gene, V gene, CDR3 DNA, CDR3 protein. D genes are given only for firm matches. Part of the rows lack a size; the others show once, few, many or a class for expanded clones.

j_gene: TRBJ1-2
abundance: once
d_gene: .
v_gene: TRBV4-3
CDR3nt: TGCGCCAGCAGCCTCGGACCGCCCTTCTATGGCTACACCTTC
CDR3aa: CASSLGPPFYGYTF

j_gene: TRBJ2-3
abundance: .
d_gene: TRBD2
v_gene: TRBV13
CDR3nt: TGTGCCAGCAGCTTAAGACTAGCGGACACAGATACGCAGTATTTT
CDR3aa: CASSLRLADTDTQYF

j_gene: TRBJ2-1
abundance: .
d_gene: .
v_gene: TRBV5-1
CDR3nt: TGCGCCAGCAGCTTAGAGGGCCTCCAGTTCTTC
CDR3aa: CASSLEGLQFF

j_gene: TRBJ2-7
abundance: .
d_gene: .
v_gene: TRBV5-1
CDR3nt: TGCGCCAGCAGCTGGTCTAGCGACAACTACGAGCAGTACTTC
CDR3aa: CASSWSSDNYEQYF

j_gene: TRBJ1-1
abundance: once
d_gene: .
v_gene: TRBV27
CDR3nt: TGTGCCAGCAGGCCACTTACAGCTGTGAACACTGAAGCTTTCTTT
CDR3aa: CASRPLTAVNTEAFF

j_gene: TRBJ2-1
abundance: few
d_gene: TRBD2
v_gene: TRBV7-2
CDR3nt: TGTGCCAGCCGACTAGCGGACCTCTTGACCGAGCAGTTCTTC
CDR3aa: CASRLADLLTEQFF

j_gene: TRBJ1-4
abundance: .
d_gene: .
v_gene: TRBV30
CDR3nt: TGTGCCTACAGTGCAACTAATGAAAAACTGTTTTTT
CDR3aa: CAYSATNEKLFF

j_gene: TRBJ1-2
abundance: once
d_gene: TRBD1
v_gene: TRBV5-1
CDR3nt: TGCGCCAGCAGCCCCACAGGGGATAACTATGGCTACACCTTC
CDR3aa: CASSPTGDNYGYTF

j_gene: TRBJ2-2
abundance: once
d_gene: .
v_gene: TRBV6-1
CDR3nt: TGTGCCAGCATGACGCTAGTAGGGACCGGGGAGCTGTTTTTT
CDR3aa: CASMTLVGTGELFF

j_gene: TRBJ2-1
abundance: .
d_gene: .
v_gene: TRBV5-4
CDR3nt: TGTGCCAGCAGCTCCCGGGACTCCTACAATGAGCAGTTCTTC
CDR3aa: CASSSRDSYNEQFF

j_gene: TRBJ2-5
abundance: .
d_gene: .
v_gene: TRBV10-3
CDR3nt: TGTGCCATCAGCACTAGACTGGGGGGAGAGACCCAGTACTTC
CDR3aa: CAISTRLGGETQYF

j_gene: TRBJ1-4
abundance: .
d_gene: .
v_gene: TRBV6-5
CDR3nt: TGTGCCAGCGGCGGGACTAATGAAAAACTGTTTTTT
CDR3aa: CASGGTNEKLFF

j_gene: TRBJ2-3
abundance: .
d_gene: .
v_gene: TRBV14
CDR3nt: TGTGCCAGCAGCCAAGCCCATTATACGCAGTATTTT
CDR3aa: CASSQAHYTQYF

j_gene: TRBJ2-5
abundance: once
d_gene: TRBD2
v_gene: TRBV5-6
CDR3nt: TGTGCCAGCAGCCCCGGGACTAGCGGGACAGAGACCCAGTACTTC
CDR3aa: CASSPGTSGTETQYF

j_gene: TRBJ2-7
abundance: .
d_gene: .
v_gene: TRBV6-1
CDR3nt: TGTGCCAGCAGGTCGACAGGCTACGAGCAGTACTTC
CDR3aa: CASRSTGYEQYF

j_gene: TRBJ1-4
abundance: .
d_gene: .
v_gene: TRBV28
CDR3nt: TGTGCCAGCAGTTTGTCGGAGGGTATATGGGAAAAACTGTTTTTT
CDR3aa: CASSLSEGIWEKLFF

j_gene: TRBJ2-7
abundance: .
d_gene: TRBD2
v_gene: TRBV28
CDR3nt: TGTGCCAGCAGAGGGACTAGCGGGAGGGGGGGGACCTACGAGCAGTACTTC
CDR3aa: CASRGTSGRGGTYEQYF

j_gene: TRBJ2-2
abundance: .
d_gene: .
v_gene: TRBV7-7
CDR3nt: TGTGCCAGCAGCTTCTCAGACGTAGGGACCGGGGAGCTGTTTTTT
CDR3aa: CASSFSDVGTGELFF

j_gene: TRBJ2-1
abundance: .
d_gene: TRBD2
v_gene: TRBV10-3
CDR3nt: TGTGCCACTGGGACTAGCGGGAGGGCCTACAATGAGCAGTTCTTC
CDR3aa: CATGTSGRAYNEQFF

j_gene: TRBJ1-1
abundance: .
d_gene: TRBD1
v_gene: TRBV7-2
CDR3nt: TGTGCCAGCAGCTCGACAGGGTTGGGTGAAGCTTTCTTT
CDR3aa: CASSSTGLGEAFF

j_gene: TRBJ2-1
abundance: .
d_gene: .
v_gene: TRBV6-5
CDR3nt: TGTGCCAGCAGTTACGAGATGAGGCAGTTCTTC
CDR3aa: CASSYEMRQFF

j_gene: TRBJ1-3
abundance: .
d_gene: .
v_gene: TRBV19
CDR3nt: TGTGCCAGCGAGGATATTCGGAGACTCTCTGGAAACACCATATATTTT
CDR3aa: CASEDIRRLSGNTIYF

j_gene: TRBJ1-1
abundance: .
d_gene: .
v_gene: TRBV6-5
CDR3nt: TGTGCCAGCAGTTACTCGAGGGCGGGGATGAACACTGAAGCTTTCTTT
CDR3aa: CASSYSRAGMNTEAFF

j_gene: TRBJ2-3
abundance: .
d_gene: .
v_gene: TRBV29-1
CDR3nt: TGCAGCGCTCGTGGCCGGTTCGCAGATACGCAGTATTTT
CDR3aa: CSARGRFADTQYF

j_gene: TRBJ2-2
abundance: .
d_gene: TRBD2
v_gene: TRBV7-8
CDR3nt: TGTGCCAGCAGCGAAATAAGCGGGACCAACACCGGGGAGCTGTTTTTT
CDR3aa: CASSEISGTNTGELFF

j_gene: TRBJ1-6
abundance: .
d_gene: TRBD1
v_gene: TRBV5-1
CDR3nt: TGCGCCAGCAGGGCCGGGACAGCGAATTCACCCCTCCACTTT
CDR3aa: CASRAGTANSPLHF